This T cell receptor beta chain was obtained from a study of blood T cell repertoires in COVID-19 (TCRdb year 2020). Turning to the overall study: The collaborator samples originated in the United States, Italy and Spain and spanned the acute and convalescent phases of COVID-19. The prospective study material was composed of cDNA or gDNA derived from T cells, B-cell-depleted T cells, or PBMCs. The samples were drawn from the first 160 participants of the ongoing ImmuneRACE study and from 1,254 subjects provided by 6 global collaborators. The repertoires were released in a freely available public database intended as a resource for research on the immune response to SARS-CoV-2. Nearly every sample came with metadata listing a de-identified subject ID, COVID-19 status, age in years and sex. Where available, HLA class I and class II types were obtained from metadata supplied by the sample provider rather than from assay-based typing. The dataset comprised deeply sampled blood TCRbeta repertoires from subjects exposed to, actively infected with, or recovered from COVID-19.

As concerns this clone: The antigen it binds to is not known. Qualities for individual bases were not recorded, and no much larger clone is one base off.

From the germline V gene (reference sequence), CDR1 is LNHDA and CDR2 is SQIVND. The CDR3 measures 14 amino acids from cysteine to phenylalanine. Here the CDR3 DNA is all that survives: 42 bases in frame from base 1. Relative to germline, V is 11 bases shorter and J is 0 bases shorter, with 13 bases between their ends. Overall study results and their limits: The quantity of clinical and demographic metadata differed by source and by participant and was supplied without curation.

The immunoSEQ Assay, a bias-controlled multiplex PCR, was used to amplify TCRbeta CDR3 regions from genomic DNA. As for the authors' bioinformatics: Within the assay, amplification of reference gene primers was used to estimate how many nucleated cells each sample contained. Sequence reads were collapsed and filtered to measure the absolute abundance of every unique TCRbeta CDR3 rearrangement. For each sample, productive Simpson clonality was calculated as the square root of Simpson's diversity index over productive rearrangements. Held by TCRdb, this immuneACCESS table contains in-frame sequences only and omits some clones. Under half of the omission traces to an unresolved V gene where checked; the cause of the rest is unknown. V and J calls and clone size are as listed in that table; D and trimming were resolved from the DNA. The sample table holds about 140,000 clones, of which 88% were seen once. The ten largest clonotypes hold 2.5% to 3% of the sample.

In Seattle, one collaborating source enrolled patients while the infection was active and tracked those patients longitudinally over the course of disease. Whole blood was collected in K2EDTA tubes by collaborating institutions according to the institutions' own protocols. For TCRbeta analysis, collaborators shipped samples as frozen whole blood, isolated PBMCs, or DNA extracted from either of those sample types. Sequencing was done on a sample of peripheral blood. The sequence is built from TRBV19 and TRBJ2-2, and the D gene may be TRBD1, 5 bases matching. The clonotype comes from a human donor with COVID-19, enrolled during active disease. The donor label of this sample is uncertain. CDR3 loop: CASSARANTGELFF. The DNA sequence is as follows: TGTGCCTCTTCGGCCAGGGCGAACACCGGGGAGCTGTTTTTT.